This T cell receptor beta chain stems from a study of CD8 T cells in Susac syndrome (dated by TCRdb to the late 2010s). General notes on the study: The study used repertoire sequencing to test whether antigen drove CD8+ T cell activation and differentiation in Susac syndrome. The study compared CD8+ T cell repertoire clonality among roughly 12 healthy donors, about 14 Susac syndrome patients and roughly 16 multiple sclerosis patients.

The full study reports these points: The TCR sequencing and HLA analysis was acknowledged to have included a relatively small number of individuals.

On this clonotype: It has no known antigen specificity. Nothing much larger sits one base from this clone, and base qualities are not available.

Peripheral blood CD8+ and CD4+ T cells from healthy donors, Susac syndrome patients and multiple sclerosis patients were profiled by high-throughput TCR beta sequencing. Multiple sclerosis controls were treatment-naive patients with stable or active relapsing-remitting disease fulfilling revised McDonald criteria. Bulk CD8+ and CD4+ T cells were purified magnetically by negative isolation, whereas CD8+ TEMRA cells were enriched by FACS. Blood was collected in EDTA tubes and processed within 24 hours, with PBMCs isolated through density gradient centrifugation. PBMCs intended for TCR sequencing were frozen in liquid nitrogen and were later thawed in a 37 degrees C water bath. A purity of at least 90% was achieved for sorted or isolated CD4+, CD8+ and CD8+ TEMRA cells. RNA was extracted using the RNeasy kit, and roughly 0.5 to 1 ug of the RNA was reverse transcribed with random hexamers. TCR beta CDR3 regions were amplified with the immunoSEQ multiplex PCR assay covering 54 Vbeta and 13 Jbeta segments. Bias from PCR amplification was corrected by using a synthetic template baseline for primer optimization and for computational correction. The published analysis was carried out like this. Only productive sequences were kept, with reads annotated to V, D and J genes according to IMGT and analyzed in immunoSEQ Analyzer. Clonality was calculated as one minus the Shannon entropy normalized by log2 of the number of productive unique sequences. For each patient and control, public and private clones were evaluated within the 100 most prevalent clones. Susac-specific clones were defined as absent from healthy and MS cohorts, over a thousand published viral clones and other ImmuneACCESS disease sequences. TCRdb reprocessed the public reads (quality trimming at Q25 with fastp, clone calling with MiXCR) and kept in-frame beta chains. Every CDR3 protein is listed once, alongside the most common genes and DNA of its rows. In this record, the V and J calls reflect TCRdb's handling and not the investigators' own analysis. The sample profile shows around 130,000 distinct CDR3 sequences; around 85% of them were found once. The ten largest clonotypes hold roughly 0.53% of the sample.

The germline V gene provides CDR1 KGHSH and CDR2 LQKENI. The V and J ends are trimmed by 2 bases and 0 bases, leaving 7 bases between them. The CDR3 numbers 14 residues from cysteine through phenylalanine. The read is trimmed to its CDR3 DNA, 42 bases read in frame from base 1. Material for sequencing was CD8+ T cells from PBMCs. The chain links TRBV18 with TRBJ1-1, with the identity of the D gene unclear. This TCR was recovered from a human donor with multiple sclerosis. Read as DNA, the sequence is TGTGCCAGCTCACCATACGGAGTGAACACTGAAGCTTTCTTT. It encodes CASSPYGVNTEAFF. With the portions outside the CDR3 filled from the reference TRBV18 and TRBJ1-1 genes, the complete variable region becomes NAGVMQNPRHLVRRRGQEARLRCSPMKGHSHVYWYRQLPEEGLKFMVYLQKENIIDESGMPKERFSAEFPKEGPSILRIQQVVRGDSAAYFCASSPYGVNTEAFFGQGTRLTVV.